This is a list of T cell receptor beta chains from one sample in a study of blood T cells in healthy people across ages. TCRdb ran MiXCR on the 5' RACE reads and lists one entry per CDR3 protein. The sample includes over a million distinct CDR3 sequences, roughly 43% of them seen just once. Sequencing was carried out using blood. The source is a woman younger than 30 in good health. Both conserved end residues are part of each CDR3. The D gene is left open where the match is weak. The size of a clone is reported for some rows only, either as once, few or many, or as a class for expanded clones.

d_gene: .
j_gene: TRBJ2-3
abundance: .
v_gene: TRBV9
CDR3nt: TGTGCCAGCGCGAAACATGCCGCAGATACGCAGTATTTT
CDR3aa: CASAKHAADTQYF

d_gene: .
j_gene: TRBJ1-2
abundance: .
v_gene: TRBV4-1
CDR3nt: TGCGCCAGCAGCCAAGATTTGCGGGGCCCCAGGTATGGCTACACCTTC
CDR3aa: CASSQDLRGPRYGYTF

d_gene: TRBD1
j_gene: TRBJ1-4
abundance: .
v_gene: TRBV3-1
CDR3nt: TGTGCCAGCAGCCAAACCGGGACAGATGGGGAAAAACTGTTTTTT
CDR3aa: CASSQTGTDGEKLFF

d_gene: .
j_gene: TRBJ2-3
abundance: .
v_gene: TRBV20-1
CDR3nt: TGCAGTGCTATGACGGCCACAGATACGCAGTATTTT
CDR3aa: CSAMTATDTQYF

d_gene: .
j_gene: TRBJ2-3
abundance: .
v_gene: TRBV10-3
CDR3nt: TGTGCCACCAGCCGGGGCCCCACAGATACGCAGTATTTT
CDR3aa: CATSRGPTDTQYF

d_gene: TRBD2
j_gene: TRBJ2-3
abundance: .
v_gene: TRBV7-3
CDR3nt: TGTGCCAGCAGCATTAGCGGGGGAGACACAGATACGCAGTATTTT
CDR3aa: CASSISGGDTDTQYF

d_gene: .
j_gene: TRBJ2-2
abundance: .
v_gene: TRBV7-2
CDR3nt: TGTGCCAGCAGCTTAGCACCGGGTTTGGCCGGGGAGCTGTTTTTT
CDR3aa: CASSLAPGLAGELFF

d_gene: .
j_gene: TRBJ2-2
abundance: .
v_gene: TRBV4-3
CDR3nt: TGCGCCAGCAGCCGAGTTCACGGGGCCGGGGAGCTGTTTTTT
CDR3aa: CASSRVHGAGELFF

d_gene: TRBD2
j_gene: TRBJ2-3
abundance: few
v_gene: TRBV4-3
CDR3nt: TGCGCCAGCAGCCAAGGCCTAGCGGGAGTCCCAGATACGCAGTATTTT
CDR3aa: CASSQGLAGVPDTQYF

d_gene: .
j_gene: TRBJ2-7
abundance: .
v_gene: TRBV29-1
CDR3nt: TGCAGCGTTGAGCTAGGGGCGTCTGCCAATGAGCAGTACTTC
CDR3aa: CSVELGASANEQYF

d_gene: .
j_gene: TRBJ2-7
abundance: .
v_gene: TRBV6-4
CDR3nt: TGTGCCAGCAGCCAGCGGGTCTATTTTTCCTACGAGCAGTACTTC
CDR3aa: CASSQRVYFSYEQYF

d_gene: .
j_gene: TRBJ2-7
abundance: .
v_gene: TRBV3-1
CDR3nt: TGTGCCAGCAGCCCGCGTCGTGGGAGCCAGCACGAGCAGTACTTC
CDR3aa: CASSPRRGSQHEQYF

d_gene: .
j_gene: TRBJ2-7
abundance: .
v_gene: TRBV7-2
CDR3nt: TGTGCCAGCAGCTCGATACCTCTAGCTAATGAGCAGTACTTC
CDR3aa: CASSSIPLANEQYF

d_gene: .
j_gene: TRBJ2-3
abundance: .
v_gene: TRBV4-2
CDR3nt: TGCGCCAGCAGCCAAGATATTAGATACGGCACAGATACGCAGTATTTT
CDR3aa: CASSQDIRYGTDTQYF

d_gene: TRBD2
j_gene: TRBJ2-1
abundance: once
v_gene: TRBV6-7
CDR3nt: TGTGCCAGCAGTTACCCTCCGGGACTAGCGGTCTACTACAATGAGCAGTTCTTC
CDR3aa: CASSYPPGLAVYYNEQFF

d_gene: TRBD1
j_gene: TRBJ2-5
abundance: .
v_gene: TRBV28
CDR3nt: TGTGCCAGCAAAAGGGGGCCACCAGAGACCCAGTACTTC
CDR3aa: CASKRGPPETQYF

d_gene: .
j_gene: TRBJ2-1
abundance: .
v_gene: TRBV6-2/TRBV6-3
CDR3nt: TGTGCCAGCAGTCAGGACTATTACAATGAGCAGTTCTTC
CDR3aa: CASSQDYYNEQFF

d_gene: .
j_gene: TRBJ2-2
abundance: .
v_gene: TRBV29-1
CDR3nt: TGCAGCGTTGAACAGGAGAGCGGGGAGCTGTTTTTT
CDR3aa: CSVEQESGELFF

d_gene: .
j_gene: TRBJ2-3
abundance: few
v_gene: TRBV6-2/TRBV6-3
CDR3nt: TGTGCCAGCAGAATAGGGCCCCCGGCAGATACGCAGTATTTT
CDR3aa: CASRIGPPADTQYF

d_gene: .
j_gene: TRBJ1-5
abundance: many
v_gene: TRBV6-1
CDR3nt: TGTGCCAGCAGGGAACAGGGTAATCAGCCCCAGCATTTT
CDR3aa: CASREQGNQPQHF

d_gene: TRBD1
j_gene: TRBJ2-3
abundance: few
v_gene: TRBV4-3
CDR3nt: TGCGCCAGCAGCCAAGAGGGCAGGACAGGGTTTCGGACAGATACGCAGTATTTT
CDR3aa: CASSQEGRTGFRTDTQYF

d_gene: TRBD2
j_gene: TRBJ2-7
abundance: few
v_gene: TRBV6-2/TRBV6-3
CDR3nt: TGTGCCAGCAGTTCCCCTAGCGGGAGACGGAATGAGCAGTACTTC
CDR3aa: CASSSPSGRRNEQYF

d_gene: TRBD2
j_gene: TRBJ2-5
abundance: few
v_gene: TRBV6-5
CDR3nt: TGTGCCAGCAGTACGAGGACTAGCGGAGAGACCCAGTACTTC
CDR3aa: CASSTRTSGETQYF

d_gene: .
j_gene: TRBJ1-5
abundance: .
v_gene: TRBV20-1
CDR3nt: TGCAGTGCTAGGCGGCAGGTAAACAATCAGCCCCAGCATTTT
CDR3aa: CSARRQVNNQPQHF